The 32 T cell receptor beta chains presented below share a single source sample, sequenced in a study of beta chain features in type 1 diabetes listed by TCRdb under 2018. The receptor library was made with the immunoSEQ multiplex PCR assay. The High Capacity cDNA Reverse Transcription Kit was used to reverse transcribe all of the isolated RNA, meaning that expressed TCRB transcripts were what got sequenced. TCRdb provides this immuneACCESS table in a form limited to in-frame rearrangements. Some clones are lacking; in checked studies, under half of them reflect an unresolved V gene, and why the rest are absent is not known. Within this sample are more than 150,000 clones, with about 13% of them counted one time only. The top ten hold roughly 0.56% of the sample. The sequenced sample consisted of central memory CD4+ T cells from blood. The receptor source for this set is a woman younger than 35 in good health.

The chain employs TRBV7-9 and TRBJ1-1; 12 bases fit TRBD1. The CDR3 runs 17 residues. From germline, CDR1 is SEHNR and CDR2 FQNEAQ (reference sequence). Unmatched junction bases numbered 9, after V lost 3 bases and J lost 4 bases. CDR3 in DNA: TGTGCCAGCAGCTTTGGGACAGGGGGCTTTAGGAGCACTGAAGCTTTCTTT. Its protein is CASSFGTGGFRSTEAFF.

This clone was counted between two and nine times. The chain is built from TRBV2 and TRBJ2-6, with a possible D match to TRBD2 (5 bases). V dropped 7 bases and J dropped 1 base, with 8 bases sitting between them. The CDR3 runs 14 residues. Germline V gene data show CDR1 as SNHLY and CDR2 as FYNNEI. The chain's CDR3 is CASTGSSGANVLTF. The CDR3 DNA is TGTGCCAGCACTGGGAGTTCTGGGGCCAACGTCCTGACTTTC. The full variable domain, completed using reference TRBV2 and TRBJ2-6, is EPEVTQTPSHQVTQMGQEVILRCVPISNHLYFYWYRQILGQKVEFLVSFYNNEISEKSEIFDDQFSVERPDGSNFTLKIRSTKLEDSAMYFCASTGSSGANVLTFGAGSRLTVL.

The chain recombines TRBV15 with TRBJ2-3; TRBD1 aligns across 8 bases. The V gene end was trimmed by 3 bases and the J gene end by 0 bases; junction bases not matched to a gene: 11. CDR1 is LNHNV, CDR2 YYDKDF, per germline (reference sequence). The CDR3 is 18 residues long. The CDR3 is CATSRALGQGASTDTQYF. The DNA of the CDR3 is TGTGCCACCAGCAGGGCATTGGGGCAGGGGGCGAGCACAGATACGCAGTATTTT.

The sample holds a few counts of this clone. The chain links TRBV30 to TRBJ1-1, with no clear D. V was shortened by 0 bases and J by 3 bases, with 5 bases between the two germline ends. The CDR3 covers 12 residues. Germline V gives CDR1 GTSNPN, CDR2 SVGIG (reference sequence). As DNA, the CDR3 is TGTGCCTGGAGTGTATTAGACACTGAAGCTTTCTTT. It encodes CAWSVLDTEAFF.

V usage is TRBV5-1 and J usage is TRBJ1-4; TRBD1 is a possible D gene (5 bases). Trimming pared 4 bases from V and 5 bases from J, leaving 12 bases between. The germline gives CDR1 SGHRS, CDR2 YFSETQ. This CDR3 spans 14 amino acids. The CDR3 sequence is CASSATVSNEKLFF. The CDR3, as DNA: TGCGCCAGCAGCGCGACAGTCTCAAATGAAAAACTGTTTTTT.

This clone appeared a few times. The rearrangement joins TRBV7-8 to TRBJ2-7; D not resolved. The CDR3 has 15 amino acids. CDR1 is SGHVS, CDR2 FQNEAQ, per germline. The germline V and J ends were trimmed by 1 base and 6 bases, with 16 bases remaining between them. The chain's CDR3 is CASSLGLDHRREQYF. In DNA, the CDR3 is TGTGCCAGCAGCTTAGGACTCGACCATCGCCGCGAGCAGTACTTC.

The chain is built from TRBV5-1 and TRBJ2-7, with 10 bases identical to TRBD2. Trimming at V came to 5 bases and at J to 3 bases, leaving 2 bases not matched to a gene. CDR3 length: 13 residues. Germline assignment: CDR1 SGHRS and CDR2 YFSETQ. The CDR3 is CASRLAGSYEQYF. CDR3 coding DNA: TGCGCCAGCAGACTAGCGGGAAGCTACGAGCAGTACTTC.

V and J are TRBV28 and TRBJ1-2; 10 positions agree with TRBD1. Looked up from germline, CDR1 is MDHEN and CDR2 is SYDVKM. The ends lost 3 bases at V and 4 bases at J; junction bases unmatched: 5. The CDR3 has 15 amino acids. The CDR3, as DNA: TGTGCCAGCAGTTTTCGGGGACAGGGGACCTATGGCTACACCTTC. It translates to CASSFRGQGTYGYTF.

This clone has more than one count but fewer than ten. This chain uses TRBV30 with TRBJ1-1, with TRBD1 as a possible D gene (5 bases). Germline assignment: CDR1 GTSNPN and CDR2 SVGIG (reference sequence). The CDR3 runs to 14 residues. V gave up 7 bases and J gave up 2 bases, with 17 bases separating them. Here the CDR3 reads CALERRGKNTEAFF. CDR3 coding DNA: TGTGCCTTGGAGAGGAGGGGAAAAAACACTGAAGCTTTCTTT.

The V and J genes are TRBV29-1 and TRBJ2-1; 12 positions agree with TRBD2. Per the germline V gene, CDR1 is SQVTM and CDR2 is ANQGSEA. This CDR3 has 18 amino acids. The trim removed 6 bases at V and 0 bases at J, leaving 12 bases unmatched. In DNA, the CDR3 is TGCAGCGTCGCCGGGACTAGCGGGTCCTCTAGCTCCTACAATGAGCAGTTCTTC. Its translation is CSVAGTSGSSSSYNEQFF.

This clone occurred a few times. The CDR3 DNA sequence: TGTGCCTGGAGTTTTGGGACAGCTACGAATGAGCAGTTCTTC. It specifies CAWSFGTATNEQFF. The chain couples TRBV30 to TRBJ2-1, with 7 nucleotides matching TRBD1. Germline V lookup: CDR1 GTSNPN, CDR2 SVGIG (reference sequence). The CDR3 is 14 residues long. Trimming at V came to 2 bases and at J to 7 bases, leaving 8 bases not matched to a gene.

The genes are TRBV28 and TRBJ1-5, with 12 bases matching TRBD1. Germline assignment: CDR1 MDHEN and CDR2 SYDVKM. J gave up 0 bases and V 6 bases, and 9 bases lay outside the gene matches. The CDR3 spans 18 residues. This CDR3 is CASRTGTGGLYSNQPQHF. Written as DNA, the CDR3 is TGTGCCAGCAGGACCGGGACAGGGGGCCTTTATAGCAATCAGCCCCAGCATTTT.

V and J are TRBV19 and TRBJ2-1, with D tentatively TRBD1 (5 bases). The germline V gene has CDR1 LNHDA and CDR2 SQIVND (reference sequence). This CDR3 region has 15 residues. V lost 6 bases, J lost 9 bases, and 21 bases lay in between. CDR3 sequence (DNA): TGTGCCAGTAGGGTAGGGCAGGGCTCCTCTGGTGAGCAGTTCTTC. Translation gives CASRVGQGSSGEQFF.

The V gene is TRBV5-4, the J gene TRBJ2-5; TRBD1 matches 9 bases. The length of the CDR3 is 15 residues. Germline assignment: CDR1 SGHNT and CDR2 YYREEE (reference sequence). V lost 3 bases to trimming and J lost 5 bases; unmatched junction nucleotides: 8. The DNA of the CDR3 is TGTGCCAGCAGCTCGACAGGGGGAAGCTTGGAGACCCAGTACTTC. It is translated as CASSSTGGSLETQYF.

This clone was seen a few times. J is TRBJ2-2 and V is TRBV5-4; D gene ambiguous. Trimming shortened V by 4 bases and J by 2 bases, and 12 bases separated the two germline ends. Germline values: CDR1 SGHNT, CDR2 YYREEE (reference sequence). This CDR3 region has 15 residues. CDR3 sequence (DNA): TGTGCCAGCAGCCCGAAGACAACTAACACCGGGGAGCTGTTTTTT. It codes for CASSPKTTNTGELFF.

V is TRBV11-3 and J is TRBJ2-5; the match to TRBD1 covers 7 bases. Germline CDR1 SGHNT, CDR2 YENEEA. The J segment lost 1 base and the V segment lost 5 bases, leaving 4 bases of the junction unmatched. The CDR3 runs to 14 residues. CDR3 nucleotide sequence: TGTGCCAGCAGCCGGGGACAGCTCCAAGAGACCCAGTACTTC. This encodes CASSRGQLQETQYF.

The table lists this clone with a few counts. CDR3 sequence: CASGTSGSYEGIQYF. The CDR3 DNA sequence: TGTGCCAGCGGGACTAGCGGGAGTTACGAAGGCATTCAGTACTTC. V is TRBV28 and J is TRBJ2-4, with 14 bases fitting TRBD2. V lost 8 bases, J lost 9 bases, and 9 bases stayed unmatched. The CDR3 is 15 residues long. Germline V gene lookup returns CDR1 MDHEN and CDR2 SYDVKM.

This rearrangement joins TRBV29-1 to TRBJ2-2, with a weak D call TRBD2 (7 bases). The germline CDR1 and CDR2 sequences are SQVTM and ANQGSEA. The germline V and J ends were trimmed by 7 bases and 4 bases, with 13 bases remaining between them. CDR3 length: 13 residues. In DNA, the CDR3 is TGCAGCGCCGGGGGGCAGATCACCGGGGAGCTGTTTTTT. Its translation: CSAGGQITGELFF.

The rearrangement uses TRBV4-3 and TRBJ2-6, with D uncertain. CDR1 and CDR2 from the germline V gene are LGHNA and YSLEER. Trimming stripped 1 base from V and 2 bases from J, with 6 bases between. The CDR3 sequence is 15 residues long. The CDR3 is CASSQGAPGANVLTF. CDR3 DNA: TGCGCCAGCAGCCAAGGGGCACCTGGGGCCAACGTCCTGACTTTC.

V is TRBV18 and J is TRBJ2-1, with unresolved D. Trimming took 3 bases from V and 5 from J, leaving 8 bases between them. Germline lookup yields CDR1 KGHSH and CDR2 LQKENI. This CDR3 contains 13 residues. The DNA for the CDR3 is TGTGCCAGCTCACCGAACAGAAACAATGAGCAGTTCTTC. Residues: CASSPNRNNEQFF.

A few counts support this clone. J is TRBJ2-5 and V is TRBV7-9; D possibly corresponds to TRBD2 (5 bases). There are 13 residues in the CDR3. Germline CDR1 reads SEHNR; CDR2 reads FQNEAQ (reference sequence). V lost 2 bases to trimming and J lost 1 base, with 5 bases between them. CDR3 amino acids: CASSLLAQETQYF. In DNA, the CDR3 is TGTGCCAGCAGCTTACTAGCCCAAGAGACCCAGTACTTC.

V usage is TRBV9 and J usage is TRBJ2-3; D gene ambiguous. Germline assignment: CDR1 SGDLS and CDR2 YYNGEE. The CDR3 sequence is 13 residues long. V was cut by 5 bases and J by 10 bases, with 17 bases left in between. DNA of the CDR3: TGTGCCAGCAGTGCCCAGGCCCGATCATCGCAGTATTTT. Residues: CASSAQARSSQYF.

This CDR3 is CASSVSQGGDTQYF. The CDR3 DNA reads as TGTGCCAGCAGCGTTAGTCAGGGTGGAGATACGCAGTATTTT. V usage is TRBV9 and J usage is TRBJ2-3, with D tentatively TRBD1 (5 bases). In germline, CDR1 is SGDLS, CDR2 YYNGEE. The CDR3 has 14 amino acids. Trimming left V 2 bases short and J 5 bases short, with 12 bases between.

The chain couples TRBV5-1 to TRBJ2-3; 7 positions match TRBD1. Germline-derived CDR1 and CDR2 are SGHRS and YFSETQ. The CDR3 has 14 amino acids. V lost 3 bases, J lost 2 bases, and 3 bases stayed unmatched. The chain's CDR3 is CASSSGQITDTQYF. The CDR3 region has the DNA TGCGCCAGCAGCTCGGGACAGATCACAGATACGCAGTATTTT. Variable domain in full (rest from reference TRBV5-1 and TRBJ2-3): KAGVTQTPRYLIKTRGQQVTLSCSPISGHRSVSWYQQTPGQGLQFLFEYFSETQRNKGNFPGRFSGRQFSNSRSEMNVSTLELGDSALYLCASSSGQITDTQYFGPGTRLTVL.

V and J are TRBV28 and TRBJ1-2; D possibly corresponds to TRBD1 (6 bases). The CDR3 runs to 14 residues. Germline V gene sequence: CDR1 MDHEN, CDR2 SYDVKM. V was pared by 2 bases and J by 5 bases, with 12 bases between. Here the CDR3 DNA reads TGTGCCAGCAGTTTACTTCGGGGGGCTTATGGCTACACCTTC. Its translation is CASSLLRGAYGYTF.

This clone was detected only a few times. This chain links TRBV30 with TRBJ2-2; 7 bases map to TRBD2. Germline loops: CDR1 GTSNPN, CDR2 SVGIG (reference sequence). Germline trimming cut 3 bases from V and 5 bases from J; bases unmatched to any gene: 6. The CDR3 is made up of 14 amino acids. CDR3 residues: CAWRAGVRTGELFF. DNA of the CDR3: TGTGCCTGGAGGGCGGGAGTACGTACCGGGGAGCTGTTTTTT.

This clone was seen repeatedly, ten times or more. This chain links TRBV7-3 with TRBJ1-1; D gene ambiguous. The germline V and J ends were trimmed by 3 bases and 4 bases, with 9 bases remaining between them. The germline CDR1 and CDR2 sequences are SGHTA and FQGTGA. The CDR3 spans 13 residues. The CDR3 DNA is TGTGCCAGCAGCTTTTCACAGAGCACTGAAGCTTTCTTT. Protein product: CASSFSQSTEAFF. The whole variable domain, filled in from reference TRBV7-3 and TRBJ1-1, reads GAGVSQTPSNKVTEKGKYVELRCDPISGHTALYWYRQSLGQGPEFLIYFQGTGAADDSGLPNDRFFAVRPEGSVSTLKIQRTERGDSAVYLCASSFSQSTEAFFGQGTRLTVV.

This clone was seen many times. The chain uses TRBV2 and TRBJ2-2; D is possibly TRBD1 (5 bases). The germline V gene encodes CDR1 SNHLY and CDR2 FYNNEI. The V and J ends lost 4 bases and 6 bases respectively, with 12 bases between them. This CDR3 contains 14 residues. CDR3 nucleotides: TGTGCCAGCAGTGTGGGGCGGTTGGCCGGGGAGCTGTTTTTT. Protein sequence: CASSVGRLAGELFF.

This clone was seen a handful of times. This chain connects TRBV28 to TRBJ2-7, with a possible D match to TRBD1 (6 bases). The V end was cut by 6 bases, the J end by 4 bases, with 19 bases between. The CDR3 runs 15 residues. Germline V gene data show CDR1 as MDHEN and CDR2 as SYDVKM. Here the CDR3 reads CASRHPGQLGYEQYF. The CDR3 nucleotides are TGTGCCAGCAGGCACCCCGGACAGTTGGGTTACGAGCAGTACTTC.

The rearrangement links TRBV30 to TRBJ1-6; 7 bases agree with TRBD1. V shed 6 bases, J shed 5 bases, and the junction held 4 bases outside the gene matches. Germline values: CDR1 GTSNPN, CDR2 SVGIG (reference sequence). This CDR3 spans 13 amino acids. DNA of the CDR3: TGTGCCTGCCTTGGGACAGATAATTCACCCCTCCACTTT. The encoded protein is CACLGTDNSPLHF.

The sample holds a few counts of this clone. The CDR3 DNA sequence: TGTGCCAGCAGCTCTTACAGGGGGGATGAAAAACTGTTTTTT. This translates into CASSSYRGDEKLFF. This chain connects TRBV9 to TRBJ1-4; 8 nucleotides match TRBD1. Unmatched junction bases numbered 5, after V lost 4 bases and J lost 6 bases. The germline V gene has CDR1 SGDLS and CDR2 YYNGEE. The CDR3 has 14 residues. Full variable domain (rest looked up from reference TRBV9 and TRBJ1-4): DSGVTQTPKHLITATGQRVTLRCSPRSGDLSVYWYQQSLDQGLQFLIQYYNGEERAKGNILERFSAQQFPDLHSELNLSSLELGDSALYFCASSSYRGDEKLFFGSGTQLSVL.

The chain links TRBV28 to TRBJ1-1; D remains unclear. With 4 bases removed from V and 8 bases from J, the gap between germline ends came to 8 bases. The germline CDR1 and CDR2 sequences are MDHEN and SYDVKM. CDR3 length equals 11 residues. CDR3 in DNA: TGTGCCAGCAGTTCGTCACAGGAAGCTTTCTTT. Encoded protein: CASSSSQEAFF. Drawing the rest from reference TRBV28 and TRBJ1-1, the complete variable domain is DVKVTQSSRYLVKRTGEKVFLECVQDMDHENMFWYRQDPGLGLRLIYFSYDVKMKEKGDIPEGYSVSREKKERFSLILESASTNQTSMYLCASSSSQEAFFGQGTRLTVV.